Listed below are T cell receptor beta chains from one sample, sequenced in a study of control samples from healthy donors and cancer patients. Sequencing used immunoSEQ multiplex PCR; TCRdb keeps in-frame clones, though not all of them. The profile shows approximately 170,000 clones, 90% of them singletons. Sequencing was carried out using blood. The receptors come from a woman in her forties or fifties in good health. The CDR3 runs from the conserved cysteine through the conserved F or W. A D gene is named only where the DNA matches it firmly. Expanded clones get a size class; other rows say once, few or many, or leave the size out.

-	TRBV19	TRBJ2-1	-	CASSPDRPLLNEQFF	TGTGCCAGTAGTCCCGACCGACCCCTCCTGAATGAGCAGTTCTTC
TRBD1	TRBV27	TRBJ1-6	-	CASSLSWRGGSSPLHF	TGTGCCAGCAGTTTATCGTGGAGAGGGGGCAGTTCACCCCTCCACTTT
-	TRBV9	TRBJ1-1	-	CASSGAVAGVGTEAFF	TGTGCCAGCAGCGGAGCCGTAGCAGGGGTGGGCACTGAAGCTTTCTTT
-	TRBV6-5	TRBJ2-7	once	CASSYGPSYEQYF	TGTGCCAGCAGTTACGGGCCATCCTACGAGCAGTACTTC
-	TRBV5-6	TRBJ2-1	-	CASSYSPSAVEQFF	TGTGCCAGCAGCTATTCCCCGAGCGCTGTAGAGCAGTTCTTC
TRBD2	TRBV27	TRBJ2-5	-	CASSPGGASGRKETQYF	TGTGCCAGCAGCCCCGGGGGGGCTAGCGGGAGAAAAGAGACCCAGTACTTC
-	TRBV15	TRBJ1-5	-	CATSGGWTERTQPQHF	TGTGCCACCAGCGGCGGCTGGACAGAACGGACCCAGCCCCAGCATTTT
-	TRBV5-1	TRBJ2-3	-	CASSLVRGLTDTQYF	TGCGCCAGCAGCTTGGTCCGGGGGCTCACAGATACGCAGTATTTT
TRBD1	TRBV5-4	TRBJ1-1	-	CASIPGGGQGGTEAFF	TGTGCCAGCATCCCTGGGGGCGGGCAGGGGGGCACTGAAGCTTTCTTT
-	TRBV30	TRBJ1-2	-	CAWRGSGAGNYGYTF	TGTGCCTGGAGGGGGAGTGGGGCCGGTAACTATGGCTACACCTTC
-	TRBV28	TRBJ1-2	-	CASSHGDGLGGYTF	TGTGCCAGCAGCCATGGGGACGGTCTTGGTGGCTACACCTTC
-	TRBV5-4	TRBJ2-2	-	CASSLDPTANTGELFF	TGTGCCAGCAGCTTGGACCCGACAGCGAACACCGGGGAGCTGTTTTTT
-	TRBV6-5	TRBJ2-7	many	CASSRGDGGHYEQYF	TGTGCCAGCAGTAGGGGGGACGGTGGTCACTACGAGCAGTACTTC
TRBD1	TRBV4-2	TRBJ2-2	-	CASSLTGTANTGELFF	TGTGCCAGCAGCCTGACCGGGACAGCGAACACCGGGGAGCTGTTTTTT
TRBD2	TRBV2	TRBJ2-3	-	CASSDQPGGSDTQYF	TGTGCCAGCAGTGATCAGCCGGGGGGATCAGATACGCAGTATTTT
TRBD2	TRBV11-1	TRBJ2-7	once	CASSRGLAGGYEQYF	TGTGCCAGCAGCAGGGGACTAGCGGGGGGCTACGAGCAGTACTTC
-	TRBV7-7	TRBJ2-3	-	CASSREFSSTDTQYF	TGTGCTAGCAGCCGAGAATTTTCTAGCACAGATACGCAGTATTTT
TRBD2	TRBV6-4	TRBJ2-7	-	CASPVSGRVLYEQYF	TGTGCCAGTCCCGTTAGCGGGAGAGTTCTCTACGAGCAGTACTTC
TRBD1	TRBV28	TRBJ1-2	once	CASRVQGDYGYTF	TGTGCCAGCAGGGTTCAGGGGGACTATGGCTACACCTTC
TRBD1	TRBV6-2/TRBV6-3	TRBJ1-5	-	CASSYDREAWGGNQPQHF	TGTGCCAGCAGTTATGACAGGGAAGCTTGGGGAGGCAATCAGCCCCAGCATTTT
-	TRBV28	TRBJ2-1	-	CASRTTGKNEQFF	TGTGCCAGCAGAACGACCGGGAAGAATGAGCAGTTCTTC
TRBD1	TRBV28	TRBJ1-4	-	CASSLITGTGTTLKKLFF	TGTGCCAGCAGTTTAATTACCGGGACAGGGACGACCTTAAAGAAACTGTTTTTT
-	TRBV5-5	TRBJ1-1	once	CASSPPPPSGEAFF	TGTGCCAGCAGCCCGCCTCCGCCGTCCGGTGAAGCTTTCTTT
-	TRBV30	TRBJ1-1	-	CAWRGRENRAFF	TGTGCCTGGAGAGGCAGGGAAAATCGGGCTTTCTTT
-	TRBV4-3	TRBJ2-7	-	CASSQDEQLEQYF	TGCGCCAGCAGCCAAGATGAGCAGCTCGAGCAGTACTTC
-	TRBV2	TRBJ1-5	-	CASSDYSPRQPQHF	TGTGCCAGCAGTGACTACAGCCCCAGGCAGCCCCAGCATTTT
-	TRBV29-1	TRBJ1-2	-	CSVEVRGSWGF	TGCAGCGTTGAGGTCAGGGGAAGCTGGGGCTTC
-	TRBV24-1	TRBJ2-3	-	CATSEAGTVFTDTQYF	TGTGCCACCAGTGAGGCGGGGACGGTTTTCACAGATACGCAGTATTTT
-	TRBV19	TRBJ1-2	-	CASSIRTETYGYTF	TGTGCCAGTAGTATTCGGACAGAGACCTATGGCTACACCTTC
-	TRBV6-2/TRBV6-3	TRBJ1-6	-	CASSYRVESPLHF	TGTGCCAGCAGTTACAGGGTCGAGTCACCCCTCCACTTT
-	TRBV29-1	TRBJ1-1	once	CSVATAPNTEAFF	TGCAGCGTCGCGACGGCACCGAACACTGAAGCTTTCTTT
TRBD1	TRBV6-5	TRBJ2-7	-	CAIRQGPTLYEQYF	TGTGCCATACGACAGGGTCCTACCCTCTACGAGCAGTACTTC
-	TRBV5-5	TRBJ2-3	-	CASSPYGTDTQYF	TGTGCCAGCAGTCCTTACGGCACAGATACGCAGTATTTT
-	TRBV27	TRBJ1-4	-	CASRDIGHRGVYVEKLFF	TGTGCCAGCAGGGACATAGGGCACCGAGGTGTGTACGTTGAAAAACTGTTTTTT
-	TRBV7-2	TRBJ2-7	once	CASSSTPPYEQYF	TGTGCCAGCAGCTCCACCCCCCCCTACGAGCAGTACTTC
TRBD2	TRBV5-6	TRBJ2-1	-	CASSFRTSGRYSEQFF	TGTGCCAGCAGCTTCCGGACTAGCGGGAGATATAGTGAGCAGTTCTTC
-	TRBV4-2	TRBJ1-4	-	CASSALGGSNEKLFF	TGTGCCAGCAGCGCGCTTGGGGGATCTAATGAAAAACTGTTTTTT
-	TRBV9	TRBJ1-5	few	CASNDGRAGQPQHF	TGTGCCAGCAACGATGGGAGGGCGGGTCAGCCCCAGCATTTT
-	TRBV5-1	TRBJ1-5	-	CASSLESGSQPQHF	TGCGCCAGCAGCTTGGAGTCGGGGAGCCAGCCCCAGCATTTT
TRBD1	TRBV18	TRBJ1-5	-	CASSPRPANRGFQPQHF	TGTGCCAGCTCACCACGCCCCGCCAACAGGGGCTTTCAGCCCCAGCATTTT
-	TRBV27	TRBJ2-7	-	CASSFLGVSRASYEQYF	TGTGCCAGCAGTTTTTTAGGAGTGTCGCGGGCCTCCTACGAGCAGTACTTC
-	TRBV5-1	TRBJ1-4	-	CASSLTQGGFGEKLFF	TGCGCCAGCAGCTTGACTCAGGGCGGGTTCGGTGAAAAACTGTTTTTT
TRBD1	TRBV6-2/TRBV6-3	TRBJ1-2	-	CASSYSGTGASYTF	TGTGCCAGCAGTTACTCTGGGACAGGGGCGAGCTACACCTTC
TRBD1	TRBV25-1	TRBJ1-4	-	CASSEYQGQGLGKLFF	TGTGCCAGCAGTGAATATCAGGGACAGGGTCTCGGAAAACTGTTTTTT
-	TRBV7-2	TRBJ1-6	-	CASSPIQGRGDSPLHF	TGTGCCAGCAGCCCAATCCAGGGACGGGGTGATTCACCCCTCCACTTT
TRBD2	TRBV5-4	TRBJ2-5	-	CASSPQGILAGYETQYF	TGTGCCAGCAGCCCCCAGGGAATACTAGCGGGGTACGAGACCCAGTACTTC
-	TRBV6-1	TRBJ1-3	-	CASSDQGNTIYF	TGTGCCAGCAGTGATCAGGGCAACACCATATATTTT
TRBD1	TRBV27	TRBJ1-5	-	CASSLRTGIQPQHF	TGTGCCAGCAGTTTACGGACAGGGATTCAGCCCCAGCATTTT
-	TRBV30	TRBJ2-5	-	CAWSGGVQETQYF	TGTGCCTGGAGTGGAGGGGTCCAAGAGACCCAGTACTTC
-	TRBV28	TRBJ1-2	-	CASSLGITAGYTF	TGTGCCAGCAGTTTAGGTATAACGGCGGGCTACACCTTC
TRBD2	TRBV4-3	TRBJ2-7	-	CASSQWTSGSYEQYF	TGCGCCAGCAGCCAATGGACTAGCGGATCCTACGAGCAGTACTTC
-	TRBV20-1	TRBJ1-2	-	CSAGSYGYTF	TGCAGTGCTGGCTCCTATGGCTACACCTTC
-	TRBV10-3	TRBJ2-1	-	CAISETGASYNEQFF	TGTGCCATCAGTGAGACTGGGGCCTCCTACAATGAGCAGTTCTTC
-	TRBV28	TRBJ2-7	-	CASSLLSSYEQYF	TGTGCCAGCAGTTTACTGAGCTCCTACGAGCAGTACTTC
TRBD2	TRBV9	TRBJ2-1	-	CASSPSGNYNEQFF	TGTGCCAGCAGCCCGAGCGGGAATTACAATGAGCAGTTCTTC
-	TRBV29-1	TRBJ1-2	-	CSVFSAMDYGYTF	TGCAGCGTTTTTTCTGCGATGGACTATGGCTACACCTTC
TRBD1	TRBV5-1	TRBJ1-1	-	CASSLVGTSGQGALNTEAFF	TGCGCCAGCAGCTTGGTTGGTACCTCGGGACAGGGGGCTTTGAACACTGAAGCTTTCTTT
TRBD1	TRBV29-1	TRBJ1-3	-	CSVKRGGNTIYF	TGCAGCGTCAAACGAGGGGGCAACACCATATATTTT
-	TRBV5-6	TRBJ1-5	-	CASSLGSAMGNQPQHF	TGTGCCAGCAGCTTGGGGTCTGCTATGGGCAATCAGCCCCAGCATTTT